This TCR beta chain was captured in a study of shared clonotypes between healthy human individuals (dated by TCRdb to about 2020). Concerning the study at large: Three men and two women, aged 18 to 49 years, made up the cohort. Between about 0.8 and 9.5 billion PBMCs per donor were obtained by leukapheresis. Libraries were prepared and TCR repertoires were sequenced by different laboratories using diverse techniques, in order to increase sequencing depth and limit assay-specific biases. For each donor, CD4 naive and CD4 memory were each run on three plates, CD8 naive on two plates, and CD8 memory on one plate. The study deeply sequenced blood TCR repertoires of five healthy adults to estimate repertoire size and the extent of clonotype sharing between individuals. On the study overall, not on this receptor specifically: When a handful of donors were compared, the shared fraction of clonotypes was around 5% for naive CD4, around 3.6% for naive CD8, more than 2% for memory CD4, and 0.4% for memory CD8. Sampling was limited to blood, and TCR repertoires in tissue likely differ from TCR repertoires in blood. Pairwise subsampling indicated that sequencing depth was expected to affect the degree of clonotype sharing among donors. Even with the large sequencing depth, rarefaction of the sorted-subset datasets indicated that sequencing was incomplete. Naive subsets generally had larger estimated clonotype richness than memory subsets did. The genetic and exposure-history diversity represented was limited by the small number of donors. Compared with non-shared clonotypes, clonotypes shared by all four sorted-subset donors had higher generation probabilities.

Healthy HIV-negative adults with no recently reported acute infections or vaccinations were included as donors. All donors were Caucasian adults living in Nashville, Tennessee, USA. CD4+ T cells were enriched by magnetic negative selection, after which naive cells were positively selected on CD45RA and the negative fraction was taken as the memory subset. Blood was obtained by leukapheresis, after which PBMCs were separated by Ficoll-Histopaque density gradient centrifugation and cryopreserved in liquid nitrogen vapor phase. Analytical flow cytometry was used to check the purity and quantity of every magnetically sorted T cell population. From each sorted fraction, genomic DNA was isolated and quantified by UV absorbance on a Nanodrop 2000c. Using the deep immunoSEQ assay, multiplex PCR amplified TCR CDR3 regions from genomic DNA. Genomic DNA extracted from each cell subset was distributed evenly over all wells of several immunoSEQ 96-well plates, and each plate served as one replicate. Each replicate PCR for sorted subsets received around 200 ng genomic DNA, equal to roughly 30,000 T cell genomes. The purified libraries were quantified using a Qubit 3.0 fluorometer, sized with a Bioanalyzer 2100, and then quantified again using the KAPA Library Quantification kit. Each immunoSEQ 96-well plate was sequenced on its own single-read 150-cycle Illumina NextSeq 550 flow cell. From the authors' description of their analysis: Because the immunoSEQ output held only junctional sequences and lacked quality scores, the filtering could not match the filtering applied to full-length reads. To assign V/J genes and CDR3, sequences were annotated using PyIR, a Python wrapper for IgBLAST v1.9, with IMGT germline references. Reads were filtered out if the reads had weak V/J assignments (E-value above 1e-6), no CDR3, stop codons, out-of-frame junctions, or ambiguous translated residues. V3J clonotypes were defined as sequences sharing an identical inferred V gene, J gene, and CDR3 amino acid sequence. Percentage overlap between repertoires was calculated by dividing the number of shared unique clonotypes by the size of the smaller repertoire. Three approaches were used to assess repertoire richness: RTK rarefaction, the Chao1 estimator, and Recon v2.1 estimates of unobserved clonotypes. OLGA was used to compute generation probabilities for all TCRbeta clonotypes that the gDNA method yielded from a few donors. TCRdb's version of the immuneACCESS table is confined to in-frame rearrangements and falls short of the full clone set. An unresolved V gene accounts for under half of the shortfall where checked; the remainder is of unknown origin. V and J calls and clone size are given by that table; D and trimming were obtained from the DNA. The sample contains roughly 1.4 million clones, 98% of them found a single time. Approximately 0.4% of the sample comes from the top ten.

The CDR3 runs 12 amino acids, cysteine and phenylalanine included. Only the CDR3 portion is preserved as DNA: 36 bases, with reading frame beginning at the first base. CDR1 and CDR2, per the germline V gene, are MDHEN and SYDVKM. The V end gives up 11 bases and the J end 6 bases, leaving 7 bases in the junction not matched to a gene. About this clone itself: Its antigen is not yet known. No base quality information exists; no much larger clone differs at one position.

This chain joins TRBV28 to TRBJ2-1, with 7 bases matching TRBD2. The sample consisted of naive CD4+ T cells sorted from blood. According to the study, the label for this sample's cell subset or site signals: CD45RA+ positively selected. The sequence came from a man aged 30 to 39 in good health. The CDR3 corresponds to CASGRALNEQFF. The DNA sequence is as follows: TGTGCCTCAGGGAGGGCCCTCAATGAGCAGTTCTTC. With all but the CDR3 taken from the reference TRBV28 and TRBJ2-1 genes, the full variable domain is: DVKVTQSSRYLVKRTGEKVFLECVQDMDHENMFWYRQDPGLGLRLIYFSYDVKMKEKGDIPEGYSVSREKKERFSLILESASTNQTSMYLCASGRALNEQFFGPGTRLTVL.